Below, one T cell receptor (beta chain) is given with its context. Repertoires were generated with immunoSEQ multiplex PCR, while TCRdb's copy carries only in-frame clones and drops some. The sample contains about 70,000 clones, around 84% of which appear only once. Patient disease was locally advanced or metastatic urothelial carcinoma. Looked up from germline, CDR1 is KGHSH and CDR2 is LQKENI. The CDR3 loop spans 14 amino acids. V was trimmed by 4 bases and J by 3 bases, leaving 10 bases between them. This specimen comes from a study of PD-L1 blockade in urothelial cancer. Study details: Before enrollment, 0 to 3 chemotherapy regimens had been given to patients. Among blood samples, the median T cell count was approximately 140,000.

This TCR derives from a man aged 70 or older with urothelial cancer. The sequencing used PBMCs, collected around atezolizumab (anti-PD-L1) treatment. This chain links TRBV18 with TRBJ1-5, with a tentative D call TRBD1 (6 bases). CDR3: CASSLSGDNQPQHF. DNA of the CDR3: TGTGCCAGCTCACTTTCAGGGGACAATCAGCCCCAGCATTTT. Looking up the rest from reference TRBV18 and TRBJ1-5 gives the full variable domain: NAGVMQNPRHLVRRRGQEARLRCSPMKGHSHVYWYRQLPEEGLKFMVYLQKENIIDESGMPKERFSAEFPKEGPSILRIQQVVRGDSAAYFCASSLSGDNQPQHFGDGTRLSIL.